The T cell receptor beta chain described here comes from a study of T cell repertoires in cytomegalovirus infection (dated by TCRdb to between 2018 and 2021). Regarding the research as a whole: The peptide stimulations were aimed at well-studied HLA-B-restricted epitopes as well as recently identified HLA-C-restricted CMV epitopes, whose presentation resists viral immunomodulation. Donor HLA type was relevant to the analysis, because carriage of CMV infection together with the matching HLA type was indicated by public TCR beta signatures. Summary of the overall study and its limitations: The ex vivo response was dominated by HLA-C-restricted CMV-specific TCR beta clonotypes, which also provided the single most frequent clonotype in two of eight donors. In both this cohort and an independent roughly 350-donor cohort, the cumulative frequency of public TCR beta family members distinguished carriers of CMV infection plus the relevant HLA type.

The germline V gene (reference sequence) provides CDR1 LNHDA and CDR2 SQIVND. CDR3 length: 14 amino acids, cysteine to phenylalanine. Only the CDR3 part of the read is kept: 42 bases, read in frame from the first base. A distance of 11 bases separates the germline ends of V and J, which lose 7 bases and 1 base respectively. The sequencer listed for this sample is Illumina HiSeq 1500. TCRdb reprocessed the public reads (quality trimming at Q25 with fastp, clone calling with MiXCR) and kept in-frame beta chains. Entries that share a CDR3 protein sequence are merged under the most common genes and DNA. This sample has roughly 730,000 distinct CDR3 sequences in its table, and roughly 36% of those were observed once. 18% of the sample comes from the top ten. The treatment or condition label on this specimen signifies: in vitro stimulation with specific CMV peptide epitopes to enrich CMV-specific T cells.

Turning to this clonotype: What this receptor recognizes is not known. Per-nucleotide qualities are absent, and no much larger clonotype sits a single base away.

The sequence links TRBV19 to TRBJ1-5; the D region possibly corresponds to TRBD1 (6 bases align). The sequence came from a human donor in good health (CMV status not recorded). Some clones in this sample may be carry-over from other donors' samples. This specimen was cultured PBMCs, taken from culture after CMV antigen stimulation. The CDR3 is CASKRGASNQPQHF. The nucleotides read TGTGCCAGTAAGCGGGGGGCGAGCAATCAGCCCCAGCATTTT.